These 17 T cell receptor beta chains originate from one sample sequenced in a study of OX40 agonist ivuxolimab in advanced cancers. Sequencing was performed with immunoSEQ multiplex PCR; in TCRdb, only in-frame clones are kept and a portion is missing. The sample lists 50,000 to 65,000 clones; around 86% were seen once. This material consisted of CD4+ or CD8+ T cells sorted from blood, taken in a trial of the OX40 agonist ivuxolimab. Source of these receptors: an adult with an advanced solid tumor such as melanoma, head and neck, liver or kidney cancer.

This chain joins TRBV7-2 and TRBJ2-3; 8 bases agree with TRBD1. Germline trimming cut 1 base from V and 4 bases from J; bases unmatched to any gene: 4. The CDR3 runs to 15 residues. Germline CDR1 and CDR2: SGHTA and FQGNSA. CDR3 loop: CASSLETGGADTQYF. CDR3 nucleotide sequence: TGTGCCAGCAGCTTAGAAACAGGGGGAGCAGATACGCAGTATTTT.

The chain recombines TRBV15 with TRBJ2-1; maybe TRBD2 (6 bases). The V end was cut by 1 base, the J end by 0 bases, with 13 bases between. The CDR3 covers 17 residues. CDR1 and CDR2 (germline): LNHNV, YYDKDF (reference sequence). CDR3 DNA: TGTGCCACCAGCAGAGGAATAGCGGACGGCTCCTACAATGAGCAGTTCTTC. Its protein product is CATSRGIADGSYNEQFF.

V and J are TRBV10-3 and TRBJ2-2; possibly TRBD1 for D (6 bases). Trimming shortened V by 2 bases and J by 0 bases, and 10 bases separated the two germline ends. The CDR3 covers 16 residues. The germline V gene has CDR1 ENHRY and CDR2 SYGVKD. CDR3 in DNA: TGTGCCATCAGTGAGACGGGACACTCGAACACCGGGGAGCTGTTTTTT. Encoded protein: CAISETGHSNTGELFF.

The gene calls are TRBV5-6 and TRBJ1-6; weak D call: TRBD1 (5 bases). With 2 bases removed from V and 7 bases from J, the gap between germline ends came to 7 bases. This CDR3 has 13 amino acids. In germline, CDR1 is SGHDT, CDR2 YYEEEE. CDR3 residues: CASSFDRNSPLHF. DNA for the CDR3: TGTGCCAGCAGCTTCGACAGAAATTCACCCCTCCACTTT.

This rearrangement joins TRBV6-5 to TRBJ1-5; TRBD1 might be the D (5 bases). The V gene's germline CDR1 is MNHEY and CDR2 SVGAGI. Trimming took off 0 bases at V and 6 bases at J, with 12 bases between the two ends. This CDR3 spans 15 amino acids. CDR3 sequence reads: CASSYSRQGTQPQHF. The CDR3 region has the DNA TGTGCCAGCAGTTACTCTCGGCAGGGTACTCAGCCCCAGCATTTT.

The chain carries TRBV5-4 and TRBJ2-7, with 8 bases fitting TRBD1. The J segment lost 3 bases and the V segment lost 3 bases, leaving 5 bases of the junction unmatched. This CDR3 spans 14 amino acids. From germline, CDR1 is SGHNT and CDR2 YYREEE (reference sequence). The chain's CDR3 is CASSSKGQVYEQYF. The DNA for the CDR3 is TGTGCCAGCAGCTCGAAGGGACAGGTCTACGAGCAGTACTTC.

The V and J genes are TRBV6-5 and TRBJ2-2; 8 bases are a match to TRBD1. The CDR3 loop spans 15 amino acids. V lost 7 bases and J lost 5; bases outside the gene matches: 9. CDR1 is MNHEY and CDR2 is SVGAGI in the germline V gene. CDR3 coding DNA: TGTGCCAGCAAAAACGGACAGGGAGGAACCGGGGAGCTGTTTTTT. Its protein product is CASKNGQGGTGELFF.

The J gene is TRBJ2-1, the V gene TRBV9; D may correspond to TRBD1 or TRBD2 (6 bases each). V was cut by 3 bases and J by 10 bases, with 11 bases left in between. CDR3 size: 12 residues. In germline, CDR1 is SGDLS, CDR2 YYNGEE. The CDR3 here is CASSATGREQFF. In nucleotides, the CDR3 is TGTGCCAGCAGCGCTACAGGGAGGGAGCAGTTCTTC.

The chain has TRBV4-2 and TRBJ2-3; tentative D call: TRBD2 (6 bases). V was trimmed by 2 bases and J by 2 bases, leaving 26 bases between them. CDR3 size: 20 residues. CDR1 is LGHNA and CDR2 is YNFKEQ in the germline V gene. The CDR3 DNA reads as TGTGCCAGCAGCCAACGGTGGCAGGGACCGGGAGACGAGGACACAGATACGCAGTATTTT. Protein sequence: CASSQRWQGPGDEDTDTQYF.

There are a few counts of this clone. Other DNA variants within this sample encode the same CDR3. The chain has TRBV28 and TRBJ2-5; TRBD2 matches 8 bases. This CDR3 region has 13 residues. Germline assignment: CDR1 MDHEN and CDR2 SYDVKM. Unmatched junction bases numbered 0, after V lost 3 bases and J lost 3 bases. Here the CDR3 DNA reads TGTGCCAGCAGTTTGGGACTAGAAGAGACCCAGTACTTC. Amino acids: CASSLGLEETQYF.

The rearrangement links TRBV27 to TRBJ2-2; 8 bases are a match to TRBD1. Per the germline V gene, CDR1 is MNHEY and CDR2 is SMNVEV (reference sequence). Trimming took 5 bases from V and 6 from J; bases not matched to a gene: 14. CDR3 size: 17 residues. The CDR3, as DNA: TGTGCCAGCAGTCGCTTTGCGACAGGGGATTTGGCCGGGGAGCTGTTTTTT. Protein sequence: CASSRFATGDLAGELFF.

The chain is built from TRBV7-2 and TRBJ2-7; 9 bases are a match to TRBD2. This CDR3 is built from 14 residues. V dropped 4 bases and J dropped 3; count of bases not matched to a gene: 4. CDR1 SGHTA and CDR2 FQGNSA come from the germline V gene. This CDR3 reads CASSSGGRVYEQYF. The CDR3 region has the DNA TGTGCCAGCAGCTCCGGCGGGAGGGTCTACGAGCAGTACTTC.

The rearrangement joins TRBV29-1 to TRBJ2-2; weak D call: TRBD1 (6 bases). Germline assignment: CDR1 SQVTM and CDR2 ANQGSEA. The CDR3 spans 13 residues. V lost 4 bases and J 6 bases, leaving 12 bases between the germline ends. In DNA form, the CDR3 reads TGCAGCGTTGGGACAGCCAGAGCCGGGGAGCTGTTTTTT. Encoded protein: CSVGTARAGELFF.

In this sample, this clone turned up once. V and J are TRBV9 and TRBJ2-5; 10 bases are shared with TRBD2. From germline, CDR1 is SGDLS and CDR2 YYNGEE. Trimming at V came to 7 bases and at J to 5 bases, leaving 11 bases not matched to a gene. The CDR3 totals 15 residues. The CDR3 bases are TGTGCCAGCTCAATAGCGGGAGGCCCCCTGGAGACCCAGTACTTC. This gives the protein CASSIAGGPLETQYF. Full variable domain (rest looked up from reference TRBV9 and TRBJ2-5): DSGVTQTPKHLITATGQRVTLRCSPRSGDLSVYWYQQSLDQGLQFLIQYYNGEERAKGNILERFSAQQFPDLHSELNLSSLELGDSALYFCASSIAGGPLETQYFGPGTRLLVL.

The chain joins TRBV11-3 to TRBJ2-7; D is possibly TRBD1 or TRBD2 (5 bases each). Germline CDR1 is SGHNT and CDR2 is YENEEA. CDR3 length equals 14 residues. V lost 1 base and J 5 bases, leaving 12 bases between the germline ends. CDR3 region: CASSLGGAENEQYF. DNA for the CDR3: TGTGCCAGCAGCTTAGGAGGGGCCGAAAACGAGCAGTACTTC.

This rearrangement joins TRBV7-2 to TRBJ2-3; weak D call: TRBD2 (6 bases). Trimming removed 3 bases from V and 4 bases from J, with 8 bases in between. The germline V gene has CDR1 SGHTA and CDR2 FQGNSA. The CDR3 spans 13 residues. The CDR3 loop reads CASSFWGADTQYF. For the CDR3, the DNA is TGTGCCAGCAGCTTTTGGGGGGCAGATACGCAGTATTTT.

The chain employs TRBV4-1 and TRBJ2-7; 7 bases match TRBD2. Germline V gives CDR1 MGHRA, CDR2 YSYEKL. The CDR3 is made up of 16 amino acids. J gave up 3 bases and V 0 bases, and 8 bases lay outside the gene matches. The CDR3 DNA is TGCGCCAGCAGCCAAGAAGAAGTCGGGGGGTTCTACGAGCAGTACTTC. This codes for CASSQEEVGGFYEQYF.